A selection of T cell receptor beta chains follows, all from one sample in a study of cytomegalovirus exposure and HLA in healthy donors. Here immunoSEQ multiplex PCR was the method, and the copy in TCRdb shows in-frame clones only, minus some. The sample carries 270,000 or so clones, roughly 85% recorded once. What was sequenced was PBMCs. The receptors stem from a man aged 40-55 years in good health and CMV-seropositive. The CDR3 runs from the conserved cysteine through the conserved F or W. D genes are given only for firm matches. Rows may omit the clone size; those that give it use once, few, many or a size class.

cdr3_length clone_size d_call j_call v_call cdr3_aa cdr3_nt
16 NA TRBD2 TRBJ2-1 TRBV5-4 CASSRAREVTYNEQFF TGTGCCAGCAGCCGGGCTCGGGAGGTTACCTACAATGAGCAGTTCTTC
18 NA NA TRBJ1-5 TRBV7-6 CASSLSSPGEYSNQPQHF TGTGCCAGCAGCTTATCATCCCCAGGGGAATATAGCAATCAGCCCCAGCATTTT
19 NA TRBD1 TRBJ1-1 TRBV19 CASSMLGIRLTGGNTEAFF TGTGCCAGTAGTATGTTGGGCATTCGTTTGACAGGGGGGAACACTGAAGCTTTCTTT
13 NA NA TRBJ1-2 TRBV7-2 CASSLGGGYGYTF TGTGCCAGCAGCTTAGGGGGGGGGTATGGCTACACCTTC
15 NA NA TRBJ1-3 TRBV28 CASSPPGQGGNTIYF TGTGCCAGCAGTCCCCCTGGGCAGGGGGGAAACACCATATATTTT
14 NA TRBD1 TRBJ1-1 TRBV5-1 CASNPGQRNTEAFF TGCGCCAGCAACCCGGGACAGAGGAACACTGAAGCTTTCTTT
14 NA TRBD2 TRBJ2-5 TRBV4-2 CASSPGLAGETQYF TGTGCCAGCAGCCCGGGACTAGCGGGAGAGACCCAGTACTTC
12 NA NA TRBJ1-5 TRBV19 CASTPMGGPQHF TGTGCCAGTACCCCAATGGGGGGACCCCAGCATTTT
13 NA NA TRBJ2-7 TRBV7-9 CSSKQKTGYEQYF TGTTCTAGCAAGCAGAAGACGGGATACGAGCAGTACTTC
16 NA NA TRBJ1-4 TRBV30 CAWSVPSPGGSEKLFF TGTGCCTGGAGTGTTCCAAGCCCCGGGGGGAGTGAAAAACTGTTTTTT
14 NA NA TRBJ2-4 TRBV28 CASSTGLAKNIQYF TGTGCCAGCAGCACAGGGTTGGCCAAAAACATTCAGTACTTC
12 few NA TRBJ1-1 TRBV6-6 CASSSGQFVAFF TGTGCCAGCAGTAGCGGACAGTTTGTGGCTTTCTTT
14 NA NA TRBJ2-2 TRBV6-4 CASSYQGTTGELFF TGTGCCAGCAGCTACCAAGGGACTACCGGGGAGCTGTTTTTT
13 NA NA TRBJ2-5 TRBV18 CASSPSGLETQYF TGTGCCAGCTCACCATCGGGACTAGAGACCCAGTACTTC
15 NA NA TRBJ2-5 TRBV5-6 CASSQGLLSLETQYF TGTGCCAGCAGCCAGGGACTCCTTTCTTTGGAGACCCAGTACTTC
17 NA TRBD2 TRBJ2-7 TRBV27 CASSLGPTSGRQYEQYF TGTGCCAGCAGTTTAGGGCCCACTAGCGGGAGGCAGTACGAGCAGTACTTC
17 few TRBD2 TRBJ2-1 TRBV7-3 CASSLTGGSGSYNEQFF TGTGCCAGCAGTTTAACGGGCGGGAGTGGGTCCTACAATGAGCAGTTCTTC
14 NA TRBD1 TRBJ2-1 TRBV18 CASSPMTGGDEQFF TGTGCCAGCTCACCCATGACAGGGGGGGATGAGCAGTTCTTC
15 NA NA TRBJ2-5 TRBV5-1 CASSLGVIQRETQYF TGCGCCAGCAGCTTGGGTGTCATCCAGAGGGAGACCCAGTACTTC
16 NA NA TRBJ2-5 TRBV28 CASSLGGGLVQETQYF TGTGCCAGCAGTTTAGGAGGTGGCTTGGTTCAAGAGACCCAGTACTTC
15 NA NA TRBJ2-5 TRBV16 CASSQYGAGLETQYF TGTGCCAGCAGCCAGTATGGCGCAGGATTAGAGACCCAGTACTTC
18 NA TRBD1 TRBJ1-2 TRBV28 CASSLQRATGADNYGYTF TGTGCCAGCAGTTTACAACGAGCTACAGGGGCAGATAACTATGGCTACACCTTC
12 once TRBD1 TRBJ1-2 TRBV10-1 CARKGTGDGYTF TGCGCCAGGAAAGGGACAGGCGATGGCTACACCTTC
15 once NA TRBJ1-4 TRBV27 CASSFRQERNEKLFF TGTGCCAGCAGTTTTCGACAGGAACGAAATGAAAAACTGTTTTTT
14 NA TRBD1 TRBJ2-7 TRBV18 CASSPNKGQYEQYF TGTGCCAGCTCACCTAATAAGGGACAGTACGAGCAGTACTTC
13 NA TRBD1 TRBJ1-2 TRBV2 CASRRTGLRGYTF TGTGCCAGCAGGAGGACAGGACTGAGGGGCTACACCTTC
16 NA TRBD1 TRBJ2-1 TRBV4-2 CASSRGTGASYNEQFF TGTGCCAGCAGCCGCGGGACAGGGGCTTCCTACAATGAGCAGTTCTTC
14 NA TRBD1 TRBJ2-2 TRBV4-1 CASSLDRDTGELFF TGCGCTAGCAGCCTAGACAGGGACACCGGGGAGCTGTTTTTT
16 NA NA TRBJ2-1 TRBV1 CTSSPVIAGGYDEQFF TGCACCAGCAGCCCGGTGATAGCGGGAGGGTACGATGAGCAGTTCTTC
12 NA NA TRBJ2-2 TRBV6-5 CASTRGPGELFF TGTGCCAGCACCAGGGGACCCGGGGAGCTGTTTTTT
14 NA TRBD1 TRBJ2-7 TRBV4-1 CASSLRDRTYEQYF TGCGCCAGCAGCCTACGGGACAGGACCTACGAGCAGTACTTC
17 NA TRBD1 TRBJ1-4 TRBV7-9 CASSSSRDRATNEKLFF TGTGCCAGCAGCTCCTCCCGCGACAGGGCCACTAATGAAAAACTGTTTTTT
16 few NA TRBJ1-2 TRBV5-4 CASTWRDAGGLSGYTF TGTGCCAGCACCTGGAGGGACGCGGGGGGGTTAAGTGGCTACACCTTC
17 NA TRBD1 TRBJ2-4 TRBV6-1 CASSEARYRGRKNIQYF TGTGCCAGCAGTGAAGCGCGGTACAGGGGCCGTAAAAACATTCAGTACTTC
14 NA TRBD1 TRBJ2-1 TRBV6-1 CASSERDRGREQFF TGTGCCAGCAGTGAACGGGACAGGGGAAGGGAACAGTTCTTC
16 NA NA TRBJ1-5 TRBV21-1 CASSTRDNLSNQPQHF TGTGCCAGCAGCACCCGGGACAACCTTAGCAATCAGCCCCAGCATTTT
17 NA NA TRBJ2-1 TRBV6-1 CASSEGKISTLTSEQFF TGTGCCAGCAGTGAAGGGAAGATTTCGACGCTGACATCGGAGCAGTTCTTC